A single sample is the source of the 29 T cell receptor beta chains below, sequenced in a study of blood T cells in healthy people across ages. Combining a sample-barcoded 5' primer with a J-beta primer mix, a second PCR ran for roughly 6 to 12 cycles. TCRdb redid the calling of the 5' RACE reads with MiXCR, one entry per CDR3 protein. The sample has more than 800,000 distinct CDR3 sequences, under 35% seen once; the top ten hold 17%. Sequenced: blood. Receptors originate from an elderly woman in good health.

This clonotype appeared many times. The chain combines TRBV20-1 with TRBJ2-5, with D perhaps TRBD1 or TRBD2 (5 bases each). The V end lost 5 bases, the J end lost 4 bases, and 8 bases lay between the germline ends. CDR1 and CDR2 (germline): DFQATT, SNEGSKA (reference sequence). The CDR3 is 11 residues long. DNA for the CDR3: TGCAGTGCTGGGGACGGAGAGACCCAGTACTTC. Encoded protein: CSAGDGETQYF.

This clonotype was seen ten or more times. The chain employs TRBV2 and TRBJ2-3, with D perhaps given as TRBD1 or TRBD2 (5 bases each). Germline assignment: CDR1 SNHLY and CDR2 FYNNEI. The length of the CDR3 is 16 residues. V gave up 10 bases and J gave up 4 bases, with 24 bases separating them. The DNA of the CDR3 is TGTGCCACCCTTCAGAGGGGTCGGGAAGCGGCAGATACGCAGTATTTT. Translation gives CATLQRGREAADTQYF.

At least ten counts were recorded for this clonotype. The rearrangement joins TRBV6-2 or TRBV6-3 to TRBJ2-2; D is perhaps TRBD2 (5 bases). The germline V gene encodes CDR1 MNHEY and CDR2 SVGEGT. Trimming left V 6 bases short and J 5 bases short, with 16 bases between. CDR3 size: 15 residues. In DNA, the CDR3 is TGTGCCAGCAGCTCACGTCGGGGTGGGACCGGGGAGCTGTTTTTT. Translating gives CASSSRRGGTGELFF.

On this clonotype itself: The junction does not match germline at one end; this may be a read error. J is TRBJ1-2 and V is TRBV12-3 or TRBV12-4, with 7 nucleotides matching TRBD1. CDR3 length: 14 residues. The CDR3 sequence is CACSLGSGGYGYTF. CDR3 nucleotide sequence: TGTGCCTGCAGTTTAGGATCAGGGGGCTATGGCTACACCTTC.

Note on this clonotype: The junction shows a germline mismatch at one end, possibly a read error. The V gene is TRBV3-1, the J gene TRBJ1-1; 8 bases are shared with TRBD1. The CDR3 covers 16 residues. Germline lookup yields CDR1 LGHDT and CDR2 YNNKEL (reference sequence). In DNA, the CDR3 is TGTGCCAGCAGCCTCCAAAACAGGGGGACGATCTCTGAGGCTTTCTTT. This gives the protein CASSLQNRGTISEAFF.

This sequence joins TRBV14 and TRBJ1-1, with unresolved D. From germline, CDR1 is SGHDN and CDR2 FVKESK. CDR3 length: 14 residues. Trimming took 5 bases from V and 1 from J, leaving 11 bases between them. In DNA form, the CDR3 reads TGTGCCAGCAGCTTCCTACCAGGGAACACTGAAGCTTTCTTT. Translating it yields CASSFLPGNTEAFF.

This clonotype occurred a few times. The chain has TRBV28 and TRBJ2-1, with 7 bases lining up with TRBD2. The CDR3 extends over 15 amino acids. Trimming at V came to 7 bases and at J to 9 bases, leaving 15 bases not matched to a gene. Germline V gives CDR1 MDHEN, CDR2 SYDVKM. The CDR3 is CASIRPGLTSGEQFF. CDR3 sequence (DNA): TGTGCCAGCATCCGGCCGGGACTAACCTCTGGTGAGCAGTTCTTC.

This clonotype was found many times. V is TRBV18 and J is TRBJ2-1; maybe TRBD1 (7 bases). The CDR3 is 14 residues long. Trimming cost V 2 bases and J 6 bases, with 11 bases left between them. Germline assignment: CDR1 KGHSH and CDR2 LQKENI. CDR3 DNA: TGTGCCAGCTCACCATATCAGGGGGGCAATGAGCAGTTCTTC. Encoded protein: CASSPYQGGNEQFF.

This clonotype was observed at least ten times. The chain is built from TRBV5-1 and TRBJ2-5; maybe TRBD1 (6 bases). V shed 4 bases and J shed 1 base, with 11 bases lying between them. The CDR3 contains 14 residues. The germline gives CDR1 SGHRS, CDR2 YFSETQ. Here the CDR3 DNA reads TGCGCCAGCAGCCCGGGACAACCCCAAGAGACCCAGTACTTC. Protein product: CASSPGQPQETQYF.

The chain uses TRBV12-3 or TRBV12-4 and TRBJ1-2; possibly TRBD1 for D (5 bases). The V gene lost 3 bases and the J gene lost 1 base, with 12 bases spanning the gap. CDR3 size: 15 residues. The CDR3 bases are TGTGCCAGCAGTTTCACAGGCAGGAGTAACTATGGCTACACCTTC. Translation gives CASSFTGRSNYGYTF.

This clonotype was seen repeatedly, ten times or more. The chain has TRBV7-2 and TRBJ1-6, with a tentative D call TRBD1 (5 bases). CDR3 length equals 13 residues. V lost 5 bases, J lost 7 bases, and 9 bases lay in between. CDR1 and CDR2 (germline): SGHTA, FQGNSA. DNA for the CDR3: TGTGCCAGCAGCGGGGAGGGGAATTCACCCCTCCACTTT. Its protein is CASSGEGNSPLHF.

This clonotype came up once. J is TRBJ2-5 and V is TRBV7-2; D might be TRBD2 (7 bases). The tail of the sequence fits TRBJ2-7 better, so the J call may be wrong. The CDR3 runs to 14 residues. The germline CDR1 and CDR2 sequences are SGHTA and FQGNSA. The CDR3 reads CASSPWGGRDEQYF. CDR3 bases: TGTGCCAGCAGTCCGTGGGGGGGGCGCGACGAGCAGTACTTC.

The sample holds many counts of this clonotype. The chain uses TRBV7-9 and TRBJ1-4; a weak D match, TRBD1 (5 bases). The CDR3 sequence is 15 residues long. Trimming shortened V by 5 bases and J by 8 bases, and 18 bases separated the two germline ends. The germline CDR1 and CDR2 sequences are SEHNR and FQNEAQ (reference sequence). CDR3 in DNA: TGTGCCAGCAGCGTCCTCGGGCAGGGTGTAGAAAAACTGTTTTTT. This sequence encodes CASSVLGQGVEKLFF.

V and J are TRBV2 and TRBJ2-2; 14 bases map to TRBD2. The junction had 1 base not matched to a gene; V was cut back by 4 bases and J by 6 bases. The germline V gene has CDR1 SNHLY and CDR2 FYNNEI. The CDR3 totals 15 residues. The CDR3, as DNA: TGTGCCAGCAGTGGACTAGCGGGGGGGCCCGGGGAGCTGTTTTTT. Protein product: CASSGLAGGPGELFF. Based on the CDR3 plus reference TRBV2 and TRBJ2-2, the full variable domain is EPEVTQTPSHQVTQMGQEVILRCVPISNHLYFYWYRQILGQKVEFLVSFYNNEISEKSEIFDDQFSVERPDGSNFTLKIRSTKLEDSAMYFCASSGLAGGPGELFFGEGSRLTVL.

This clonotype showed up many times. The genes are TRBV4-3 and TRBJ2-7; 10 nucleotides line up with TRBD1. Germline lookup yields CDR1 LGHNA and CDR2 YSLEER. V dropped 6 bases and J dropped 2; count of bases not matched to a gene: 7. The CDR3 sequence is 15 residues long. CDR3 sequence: CASSQRGTGAYEQYF. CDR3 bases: TGCGCCAGCAGTCAACGGGGGACAGGGGCCTACGAGCAGTACTTC.

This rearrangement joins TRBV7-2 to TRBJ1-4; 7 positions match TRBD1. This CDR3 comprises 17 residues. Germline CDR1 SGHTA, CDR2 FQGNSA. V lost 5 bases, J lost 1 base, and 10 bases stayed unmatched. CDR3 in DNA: TGTGCCAGCAGCCCTACTCCGGGACAGAGAACTAATGAAAAACTGTTTTTT. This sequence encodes CASSPTPGQRTNEKLFF.

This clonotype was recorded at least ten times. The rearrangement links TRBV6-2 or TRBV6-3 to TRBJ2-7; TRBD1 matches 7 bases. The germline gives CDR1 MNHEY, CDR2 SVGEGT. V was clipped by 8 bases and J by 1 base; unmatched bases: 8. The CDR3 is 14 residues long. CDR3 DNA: TGTGCCAGCCTCTCGGGGACAGCGTCCTACGAGCAGTACTTC. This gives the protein CASLSGTASYEQYF.

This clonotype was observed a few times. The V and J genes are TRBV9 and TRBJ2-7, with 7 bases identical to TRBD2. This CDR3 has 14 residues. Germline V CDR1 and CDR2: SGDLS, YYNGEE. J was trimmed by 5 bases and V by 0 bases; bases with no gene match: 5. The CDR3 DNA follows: TGTGCCAGCAGCGTAGGCGGGGGATTCAACGAGCAGTACTTC. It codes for CASSVGGGFNEQYF.

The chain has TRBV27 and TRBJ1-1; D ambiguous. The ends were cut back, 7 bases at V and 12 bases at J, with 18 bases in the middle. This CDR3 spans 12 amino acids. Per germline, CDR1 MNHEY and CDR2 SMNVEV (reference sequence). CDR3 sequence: CASNSGGQRPFF. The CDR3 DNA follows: TGTGCCAGCAATAGTGGAGGGCAGCGGCCTTTCTTT.

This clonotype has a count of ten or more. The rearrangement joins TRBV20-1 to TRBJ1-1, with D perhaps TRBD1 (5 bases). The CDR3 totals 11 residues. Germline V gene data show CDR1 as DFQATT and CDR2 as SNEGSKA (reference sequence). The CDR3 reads CRGTVGTEAFF. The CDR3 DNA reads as TGCAGGGGGACCGTGGGGACTGAAGCTTTCTTT.

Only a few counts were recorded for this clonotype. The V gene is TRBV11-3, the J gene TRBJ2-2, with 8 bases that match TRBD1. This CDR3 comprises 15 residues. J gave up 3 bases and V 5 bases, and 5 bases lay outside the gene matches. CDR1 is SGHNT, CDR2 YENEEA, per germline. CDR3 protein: CASSGGQDYTGELFF. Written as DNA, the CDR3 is TGTGCCAGCAGCGGGGGACAGGATTACACCGGGGAGCTGTTTTTT. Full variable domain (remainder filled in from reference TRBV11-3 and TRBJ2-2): EAGVVQSPRYKIIEKKQPVAFWCNPISGHNTLYWYLQNLGQGPELLIRYENEEAVDDSQLPKDRFSAERLKGVDSTLKIQPAELGDSAVYLCASSGGQDYTGELFFGEGSRLTVL.

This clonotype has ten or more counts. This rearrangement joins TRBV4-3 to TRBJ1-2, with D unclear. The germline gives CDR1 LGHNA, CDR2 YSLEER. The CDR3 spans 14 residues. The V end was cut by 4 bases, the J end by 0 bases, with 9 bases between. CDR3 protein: CASSPSGANYGYTF. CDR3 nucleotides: TGCGCCAGCAGCCCGAGTGGTGCTAACTATGGCTACACCTTC.

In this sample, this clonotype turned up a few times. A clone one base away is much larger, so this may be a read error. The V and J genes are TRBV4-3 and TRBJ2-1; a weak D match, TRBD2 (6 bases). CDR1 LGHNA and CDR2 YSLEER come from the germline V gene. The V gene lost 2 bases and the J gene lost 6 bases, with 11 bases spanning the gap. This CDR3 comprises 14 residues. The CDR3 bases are TGCGCCAGCAGCCAAATGGGACTTGGCAATGAGCAGTTCTTC. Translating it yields CASSQMGLGNEQFF.

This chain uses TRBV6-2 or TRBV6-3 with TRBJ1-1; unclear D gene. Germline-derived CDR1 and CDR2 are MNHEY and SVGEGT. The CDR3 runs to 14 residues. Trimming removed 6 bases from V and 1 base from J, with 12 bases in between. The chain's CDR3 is CASRRTGANTEAFF. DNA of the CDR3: TGTGCCAGCAGGAGGACGGGAGCGAACACTGAAGCTTTCTTT.

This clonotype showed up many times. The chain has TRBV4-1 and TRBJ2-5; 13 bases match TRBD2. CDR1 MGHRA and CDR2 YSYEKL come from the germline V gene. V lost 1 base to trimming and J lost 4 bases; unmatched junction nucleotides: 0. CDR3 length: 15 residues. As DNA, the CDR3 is TGCGCCAGCAGCCAAGGACTAGCGGGGGGAGAGACCCAGTACTTC. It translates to CASSQGLAGGETQYF.

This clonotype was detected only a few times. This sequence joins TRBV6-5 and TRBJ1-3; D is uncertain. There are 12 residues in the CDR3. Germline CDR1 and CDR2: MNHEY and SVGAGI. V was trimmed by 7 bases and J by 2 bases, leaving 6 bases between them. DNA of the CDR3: TGTGCCAGCACTTCCCCTGGAAACACCATATATTTT. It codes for CASTSPGNTIYF.

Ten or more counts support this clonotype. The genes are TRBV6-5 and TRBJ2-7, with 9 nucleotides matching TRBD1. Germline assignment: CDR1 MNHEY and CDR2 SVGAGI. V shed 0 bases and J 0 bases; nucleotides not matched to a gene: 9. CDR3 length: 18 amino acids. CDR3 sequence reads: CASSYSTPDRGLSYEQYF. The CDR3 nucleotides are TGTGCCAGCAGTTACTCCACCCCGGACAGGGGCCTCTCCTACGAGCAGTACTTC.

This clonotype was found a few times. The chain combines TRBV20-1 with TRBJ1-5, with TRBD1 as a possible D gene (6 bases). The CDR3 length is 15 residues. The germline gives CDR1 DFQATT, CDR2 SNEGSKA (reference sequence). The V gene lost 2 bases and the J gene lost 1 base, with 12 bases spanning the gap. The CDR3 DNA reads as TGCAGTGCTAGATTACGACAGGCGAGCAATCAGCCCCAGCATTTT. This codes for CSARLRQASNQPQHF.

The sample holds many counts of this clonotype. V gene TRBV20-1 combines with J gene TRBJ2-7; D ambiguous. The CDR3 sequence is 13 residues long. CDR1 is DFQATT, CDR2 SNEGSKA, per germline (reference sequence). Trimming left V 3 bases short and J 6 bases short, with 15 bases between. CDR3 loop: CSARGSPLVEQYF. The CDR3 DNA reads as TGCAGTGCTAGGGGCTCCCCCCTGGTCGAGCAGTACTTC.